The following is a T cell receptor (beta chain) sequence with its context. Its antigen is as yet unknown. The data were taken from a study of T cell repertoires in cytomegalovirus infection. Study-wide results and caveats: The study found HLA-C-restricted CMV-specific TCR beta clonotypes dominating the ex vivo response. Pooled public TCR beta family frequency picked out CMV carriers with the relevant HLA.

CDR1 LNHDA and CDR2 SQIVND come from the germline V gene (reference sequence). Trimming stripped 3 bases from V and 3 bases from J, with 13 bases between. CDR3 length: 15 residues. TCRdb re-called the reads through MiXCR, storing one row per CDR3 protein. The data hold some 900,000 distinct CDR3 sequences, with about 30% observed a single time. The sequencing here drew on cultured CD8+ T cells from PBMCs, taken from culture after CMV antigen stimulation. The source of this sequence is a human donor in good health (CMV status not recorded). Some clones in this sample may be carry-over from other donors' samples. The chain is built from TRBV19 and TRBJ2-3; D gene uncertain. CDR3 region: CASSIRAVWTDTQYF. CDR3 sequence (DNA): TGTGCCAGTAGTATCCGAGCCGTTTGGACAGATACGCAGTATTTT.